The 10 T cell receptor beta chains below come from one sample, sequenced in a study of cytomegalovirus exposure and HLA in healthy donors. It was with 60 Vbeta and 13 Jbeta primers that the PCR ran. This table comes from immunoSEQ multiplex PCR, and its TCRdb copy is limited to in-frame clones, with some not included. The table records approximately 120,000 clones, 76% of them present only once. Specimen: PBMCs. These receptors all stem from a woman aged 50 to 60 in good health and CMV-seropositive.

Regarding this clone: Its ends do not fully match the called genes, so a read error is possible. V is TRBV4-3 and J is TRBJ2-7; TRBD2 might be the D (5 bases). The CDR3 covers 17 residues. In germline, CDR1 is LGHNA, CDR2 YSLEER. This CDR3 is CASSKELSSLSYYEQYF. Here the CDR3 DNA reads TGCGCCAGCAGCAAAGAATTATCTAGCCTCTCCTACTACGAGCAGTACTTC.

The chain couples TRBV13 to TRBJ1-4, with 7 bases lining up with TRBD1. This CDR3 contains 14 residues. V lost 4 bases and J lost 8; bases outside the gene matches: 7. Germline V CDR1 and CDR2: PRHDT, FYEKMQ (reference sequence). CDR3 sequence (DNA): TGTGCCAGCAGCTACGGGGACAGTCGGGAAAAACTGTTTTTT. Translation: CASSYGDSREKLFF.

This clone occurred a few times. The rearrangement uses TRBV7-3 and TRBJ2-1; 9 bases map to TRBD2. This CDR3 has 15 amino acids. Germline lookup yields CDR1 SGHTA and CDR2 FQGTGA. After removal of 1 base from V and 7 bases from J, the junction contained 5 bases not matched to a gene. The CDR3 is CASSLRGLAGNEQFF. In DNA form, the CDR3 reads TGTGCCAGCAGCTTAAGAGGGCTAGCGGGGAATGAGCAGTTCTTC. The full variable domain, its missing parts supplied by reference TRBV7-3 and TRBJ2-1, is GAGVSQTPSNKVTEKGKYVELRCDPISGHTALYWYRQSLGQGPEFLIYFQGTGAADDSGLPNDRFFAVRPEGSVSTLKIQRTERGDSAVYLCASSLRGLAGNEQFFGPGTRLTVL.

The chain employs TRBV19 and TRBJ2-1; perhaps TRBD2 as D (5 bases). CDR3 length equals 13 residues. Germline V gives CDR1 LNHDA, CDR2 SQIVND (reference sequence). The V and J ends lost 5 bases and 3 bases respectively, with 8 bases between them. CDR3 loop: CASSERGYNEQFF. The DNA for the CDR3 is TGTGCCAGTAGTGAACGGGGCTACAATGAGCAGTTCTTC.

This clone occurred a few times. The rearrangement links TRBV4-1 to TRBJ2-2; 12 bases match TRBD2. Per the germline V gene, CDR1 is MGHRA and CDR2 is YSYEKL. The CDR3 runs 15 residues. With V trimmed by 6 bases and J by 6 bases, 5 bases remained unmatched. CDR3 in DNA: TGCGCCAGCAGTCTAGCGGGAGGGCCATCCGGGGAGCTGTTTTTT. It yields the protein CASSLAGGPSGELFF.

The chain joins TRBV19 to TRBJ2-3; D is ambiguous. The CDR3 is 12 residues long. Trimming cost V 5 bases and J 0 bases, with 3 bases left between them. Germline V CDR1 and CDR2: LNHDA, SQIVND (reference sequence). CDR3 DNA: TGTGCCAGTAGTCCGAGCACAGATACGCAGTATTTT. This gives the protein CASSPSTDTQYF.

The V call is TRBV15, the J call TRBJ2-1, with 14 positions matching TRBD2. This CDR3 is 17 amino acids long. Trimming removed 5 bases from V and 6 bases from J; junction bases left unmatched: 9. CDR1 LNHNV and CDR2 YYDKDF come from the germline V gene (reference sequence). This chain's CDR3 is CATSSSGLAGVSNEQFF. As DNA, the CDR3 is TGTGCCACCAGCTCCTCGGGACTAGCGGGAGTGAGCAATGAGCAGTTCTTC.

The chain uses TRBV18 and TRBJ2-4; no definite D call. CDR1 and CDR2 (germline): KGHSH, LQKENI. The germline V and J ends were trimmed by 3 bases and 6 bases, with 9 bases remaining between them. The length of the CDR3 is 13 residues. CDR3 coding DNA: TGTGCCAGCTCACCCGAGCTTAGAAACATTCAGTACTTC. It yields the protein CASSPELRNIQYF.

The J gene is TRBJ1-2, the V gene TRBV7-3; weak D call: TRBD1 (5 bases). V was pared by 1 base and J by 6 bases, with 12 bases between. CDR1 is SGHTA, CDR2 FQGTGA, per germline. There are 14 residues in the CDR3. The DNA of the CDR3 is TGTGCCAGCAGCTTAAGCTCCAGGGAAGATGGCTACACCTTC. As protein: CASSLSSREDGYTF.

The chain recombines TRBV9 with TRBJ2-5; 7 nucleotides agree with TRBD2. In germline, CDR1 is SGDLS, CDR2 YYNGEE. V was clipped by 5 bases and J by 5 bases; unmatched bases: 6. The CDR3 contains 13 residues. CDR3 nucleotides: TGTGCCAGCAGTACGGGGGGTGGGGAGACCCAGTACTTC. It specifies CASSTGGGETQYF.